Following are 24 T cell receptor beta chains from one sample sequenced in a study of CD8+ T cells in alopecia areata. cDNA serving as the sequencing template came from extracted, reverse transcribed RNA. Data came from immunoSEQ multiplex PCR; TCRdb stores just in-frame clones and leaves some out. Counted here are some 240,000 clones, around 62% occurring once; the ten biggest clones make up under 0.5%. The starting material was CD4+ T cells sorted from blood, obtained at week 0. All receptors derive from a human donor with alopecia areata.

V is TRBV11-2 and J is TRBJ2-5; tentative D call: TRBD2 (6 bases). This CDR3 is 16 amino acids long. Germline CDR1 SGHAT, CDR2 FQNNGV. The V end lost 4 bases, the J end lost 4 bases, and 19 bases lay between the germline ends. The CDR3 DNA sequence: TGTGCCAGCAGCTCCCTGATTGGGCGGGACGGAGAGACCCAGTACTTC. Translation gives CASSSLIGRDGETQYF.

In regard to this clone: The same CDR3 can be traced to other DNA sequences in this sample. The chain links TRBV6-5 to TRBJ1-5; the match to TRBD1 covers 8 bases. CDR3 size: 15 residues. V trimming: 2 bases; J trimming: 7 bases; junction bases outside the gene matches: 7. From germline, CDR1 is MNHEY and CDR2 SVGAGI. The CDR3 DNA sequence: TGTGCCAGCAGTTACGGACAGGGCAGGGGGCAGCCCCAGCATTTT. Translating it yields CASSYGQGRGQPQHF.

The CDR3 loop reads CASSGPRVGDEQFF. The CDR3 DNA reads as TGTGCCAGCAGTGGGCCCAGGGTCGGCGATGAGCAGTTCTTC. This chain joins TRBV25-1 and TRBJ2-1, with a tentative D call TRBD1 (5 bases). Germline values: CDR1 MGHDK, CDR2 SYGVNS. CDR3 length equals 14 residues. Trimming took 4 bases from V and 8 from J, leaving 15 bases between them.

The V call is TRBV6-5, the J call TRBJ2-1; 8 bases map to TRBD1. CDR1 and CDR2 from the germline V gene are MNHEY and SVGAGI. V lost 7 bases to trimming and J lost 6 bases; unmatched junction nucleotides: 8. The CDR3 contains 14 residues. The CDR3 DNA reads TGTGCCAGCAATCTCGACAGGGGTCGCAATGAGCAGTTCTTC. This sequence encodes CASNLDRGRNEQFF.

V usage is TRBV5-6 and J usage is TRBJ1-1, with D hard to call. Trimming stripped 2 bases from V and 1 base from J, with 6 bases between. Per germline, CDR1 SGHDT and CDR2 YYEEEE. The CDR3 is 13 residues long. Here the CDR3 reads CASSLGRNTEAFF. In DNA, the CDR3 is TGTGCCAGCAGCTTAGGACGGAACACTGAAGCTTTCTTT.

This clone turned up a few times. The chain is built from TRBV30 and TRBJ2-3; D is unclear. Trimming took 5 bases from V and 4 from J, leaving 19 bases between them. Germline V gene lookup returns CDR1 GTSNPN and CDR2 SVGIG (reference sequence). The CDR3 is made up of 15 amino acids. DNA of the CDR3: TGTGCCTGGGGTTCTAGAAGTTCCCTTGCAGATACGCAGTATTTT. It translates to CAWGSRSSLADTQYF.

The chain couples TRBV6-5 to TRBJ1-4; D may be TRBD1 (5 bases). V lost 6 bases and J 0 bases, leaving 8 bases between the germline ends. CDR3 size: 14 residues. CDR1 is MNHEY, CDR2 SVGAGI, per germline. Here the CDR3 DNA reads TGTGCCAGCAGAGACAGCGCAACTAATGAAAAACTGTTTTTT. Its protein is CASRDSATNEKLFF.

The J gene is TRBJ2-7, the V gene TRBV7-9; no definite D call. From germline, CDR1 is SEHNR and CDR2 FQNEAQ (reference sequence). The V end lost 2 bases, the J end lost 4 bases, and 9 bases lay between the germline ends. The CDR3 loop spans 13 amino acids. For the CDR3, the DNA is TGTGCCAGCAGCTTATTTCTGGGATACGAGCAGTACTTC. Translating gives CASSLFLGYEQYF.

The J gene is TRBJ1-1, the V gene TRBV18; TRBD1 might be the D (5 bases). CDR1 and CDR2 (germline): KGHSH, LQKENI. V was pared by 4 bases and J by 4 bases, with 19 bases between. This CDR3 has 16 amino acids. CDR3 nucleotides: TGTGCCAGCTCACGTACCGGGACCTCCTTAGGCACTGAAGCTTTCTTT. Amino acids: CASSRTGTSLGTEAFF.

This clone was counted only a few times. The chain is built from TRBV29-1 and TRBJ2-7; 7 bases line up with TRBD2. There are 13 residues in the CDR3. V lost 4 bases to trimming and J lost 7 bases; unmatched junction nucleotides: 10. Germline CDR1 and CDR2: SQVTM and ANQGSEA. The CDR3 region has the DNA TGCAGCGTTGCCGGGGGAGGGCCGGGGGAGCAGTACTTC. Residues: CSVAGGGPGEQYF.

V and J are TRBV4-2 and TRBJ2-6; perhaps D is TRBD1 or TRBD2 (6 bases each). Trimming left V 1 base short and J 10 bases short, with 23 bases between. The germline gives CDR1 LGHNA, CDR2 YNFKEQ. CDR3 length: 18 amino acids. DNA for the CDR3: TGTGCCAGCAGCCAAGCTTCTACCTTAGGAGGGGGATGGAACGTCCTGACTTTC. Translation: CASSQASTLGGGWNVLTF.

The V gene is TRBV30, the J gene TRBJ2-1, with 14 bases matching TRBD2. The ends lost 1 base at V and 6 bases at J; junction bases unmatched: 5. CDR1 GTSNPN and CDR2 SVGIG come from the germline V gene (reference sequence). The CDR3 contains 16 residues. The CDR3 DNA reads as TGTGCCTGGAGTGACTGGACTAGCGGGGGGATCAATGAGCAGTTCTTC. Translation gives CAWSDWTSGGINEQFF.

The CDR3 spells CASSLRDRGPYGYTF. The CDR3 DNA reads TGCGCCAGCAGCCTCCGGGACAGGGGGCCCTATGGCTACACCTTC. This sequence joins TRBV5-1 and TRBJ1-2; 12 bases are shared with TRBD1. Unmatched junction bases numbered 5, after V lost 4 bases and J lost 4 bases. CDR1 is SGHRS and CDR2 is YFSETQ in the germline V gene. The length of the CDR3 is 15 residues. The full variable domain, in which reference TRBV5-1 and TRBJ1-2 provide the parts outside the CDR3, is KAGVTQTPRYLIKTRGQQVTLSCSPISGHRSVSWYQQTPGQGLQFLFEYFSETQRNKGNFPGRFSGRQFSNSRSEMNVSTLELGDSALYLCASSLRDRGPYGYTFGSGTRLTVV.

The chain is built from TRBV7-9 and TRBJ1-1; 8 nucleotides match TRBD1. This CDR3 comprises 14 residues. The trim removed 4 bases at V and 4 bases at J, leaving 5 bases unmatched. Germline V gene data show CDR1 as SEHNR and CDR2 as FQNEAQ (reference sequence). Here the CDR3 DNA reads TGTGCCAGCAGCTCCAGGGGGCGGGTCACTGAAGCTTTCTTT. It specifies CASSSRGRVTEAFF.

This clone came up a few times. The chain recombines TRBV29-1 with TRBJ2-5; maybe TRBD2 (5 bases). Germline-derived CDR1 and CDR2 are SQVTM and ANQGSEA. Trimming took off 7 bases at V and 4 bases at J, with 13 bases between the two ends. The length of the CDR3 is 12 residues. DNA of the CDR3: TGCAGCGCCACGGACCGGGGAGAGACCCAGTACTTC. Protein: CSATDRGETQYF.

The rearrangement uses TRBV6-5 and TRBJ1-5; 9 nucleotides line up with TRBD1. The ends lost 8 bases at V and 4 bases at J; junction bases unmatched: 6. The germline V gene has CDR1 MNHEY and CDR2 SVGAGI. The CDR3 has 14 residues. The CDR3 DNA is TGTGCCAGCCGAAAGACAGGGGGTAATCAGCCCCAGCATTTT. Protein sequence: CASRKTGGNQPQHF.

The V and J genes are TRBV6-5 and TRBJ2-5; 12 bases map to TRBD1. V was pared by 4 bases and J by 6 bases, with 6 bases of the junction left unmatched. Germline lookup yields CDR1 MNHEY and CDR2 SVGAGI. This CDR3 spans 15 amino acids. The CDR3 sequence is CASSSLGQGAKTQYF. The CDR3 DNA sequence: TGTGCCAGCAGTTCGTTGGGACAGGGGGCGAAGACCCAGTACTTC.

The chain couples TRBV30 to TRBJ1-3; unclear D gene. V was cut by 4 bases and J by 0 bases, with 7 bases left in between. This CDR3 is built from 13 residues. Germline CDR1 is GTSNPN and CDR2 is SVGIG (reference sequence). The CDR3 reads CAWIKGSGNTIYF. As DNA, the CDR3 is TGTGCCTGGATCAAGGGCTCTGGAAACACCATATATTTT.

V gene TRBV29-1 combines with J gene TRBJ1-1; 7 nucleotides align to TRBD1. This CDR3 comprises 14 residues. The germline V gene encodes CDR1 SQVTM and CDR2 ANQGSEA. V was pared by 1 base and J by 5 bases, with 7 bases of the junction left unmatched. The CDR3 DNA follows: TGCAGCGTTGAAGGTCGGACAGGTCAAACTGAAGCTTTCTTT. Amino acid sequence: CSVEGRTGQTEAFF.

This clone was counted between two and nine times. The chain couples TRBV7-9 to TRBJ2-3; D is perhaps TRBD2 (6 bases). V was pared by 4 bases and J by 5 bases, with 13 bases between. This CDR3 contains 14 residues. Germline CDR1 reads SEHNR; CDR2 reads FQNEAQ (reference sequence). DNA for the CDR3: TGTGCCAGCAGCTGGGACTCCAAGAGAGATACGCAGTATTTT. It translates to CASSWDSKRDTQYF.

This clone has just a few counts. The V gene is TRBV27, the J gene TRBJ2-5, with a tentative D call TRBD2 (6 bases). This CDR3 is 15 amino acids long. Germline V gives CDR1 MNHEY, CDR2 SMNVEV (reference sequence). V dropped 2 bases and J dropped 2 bases, with 12 bases sitting between them. As DNA, the CDR3 is TGTGCCAGCAGTTTACGGGGGTCCTTTCAAGAGACCCAGTACTTC. As protein: CASSLRGSFQETQYF.

This clone was recorded at least ten times. The V and J genes are TRBV19 and TRBJ2-1; 7 nucleotides line up with TRBD2. V shed 1 base and J 3 bases; nucleotides not matched to a gene: 12. Germline V gene lookup returns CDR1 LNHDA and CDR2 SQIVND (reference sequence). There are 18 residues in the CDR3. The CDR3 reads CASSIAPQLAPFYNEQFF. Written as DNA, the CDR3 is TGTGCCAGTAGTATAGCTCCACAACTAGCGCCGTTCTACAATGAGCAGTTCTTC.

This clone was found a few times. The chain carries TRBV9 and TRBJ2-2; D is uncertain. CDR3 size: 15 residues. V was clipped by 4 bases and J by 4 bases, with 14 bases between them. Germline CDR1 and CDR2: SGDLS and YYNGEE. CDR3 DNA sequence: TGTGCCAGCAGCCCCTTAAGTAGTAGCACCGGGGAGCTGTTTTTT. Translation gives CASSPLSSSTGELFF.

Note on this clone: This specimen includes other DNA sequences encoding the same CDR3. This sequence joins TRBV4-2 and TRBJ2-7, with no clear D. Deletions cut 0 bases from V and 0 bases from J, with 9 bases between. The germline CDR1 and CDR2 sequences are LGHNA and YNFKEQ. This CDR3 comprises 15 residues. CDR3 nucleotides: TGTGCCAGCAGCCAAGACCTCCTAGTCTCCTACGAGCAGTACTTC. Amino acids: CASSQDLLVSYEQYF.